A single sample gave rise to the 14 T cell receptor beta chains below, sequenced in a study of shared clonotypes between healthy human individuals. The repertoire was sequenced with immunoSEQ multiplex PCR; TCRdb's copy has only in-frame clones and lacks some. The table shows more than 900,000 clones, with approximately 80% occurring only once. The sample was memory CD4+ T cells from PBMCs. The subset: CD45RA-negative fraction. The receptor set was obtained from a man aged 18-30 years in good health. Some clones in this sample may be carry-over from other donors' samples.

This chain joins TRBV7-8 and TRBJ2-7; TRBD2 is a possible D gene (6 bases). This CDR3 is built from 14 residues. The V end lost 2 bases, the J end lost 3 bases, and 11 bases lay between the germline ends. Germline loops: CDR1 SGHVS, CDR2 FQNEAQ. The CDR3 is CASSLLPGVYEQYF. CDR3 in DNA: TGTGCCAGCAGCTTATTACCGGGGGTCTACGAGCAGTACTTC.

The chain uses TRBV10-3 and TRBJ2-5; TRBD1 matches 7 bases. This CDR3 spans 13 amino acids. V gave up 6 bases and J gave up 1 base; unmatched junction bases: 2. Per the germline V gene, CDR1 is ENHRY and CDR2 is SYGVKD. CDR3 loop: CAIRGTVQETQYF. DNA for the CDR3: TGTGCCATCAGGGGGACAGTCCAAGAGACCCAGTACTTC.

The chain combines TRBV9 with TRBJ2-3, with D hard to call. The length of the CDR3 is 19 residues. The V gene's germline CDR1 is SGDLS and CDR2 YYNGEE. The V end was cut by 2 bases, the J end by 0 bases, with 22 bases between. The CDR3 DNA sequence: TGTGCCAGCAGCGTCCCTTCGGGCCCCCCCCACTCTAGCACAGATACGCAGTATTTT. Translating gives CASSVPSGPPHSSTDTQYF.

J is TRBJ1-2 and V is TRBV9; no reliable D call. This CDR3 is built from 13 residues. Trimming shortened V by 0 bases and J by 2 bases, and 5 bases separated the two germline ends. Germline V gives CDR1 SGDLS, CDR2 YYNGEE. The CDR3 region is CASSVDPNYGYTF. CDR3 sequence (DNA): TGTGCCAGCAGCGTAGACCCAAACTATGGCTACACCTTC.

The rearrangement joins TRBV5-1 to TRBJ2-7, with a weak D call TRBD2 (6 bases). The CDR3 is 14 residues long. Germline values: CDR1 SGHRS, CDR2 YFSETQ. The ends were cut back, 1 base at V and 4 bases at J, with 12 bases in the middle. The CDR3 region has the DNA TGCGCCAGCAGCTTGAGTCAGGGAGGTTACGAGCAGTACTTC. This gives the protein CASSLSQGGYEQYF. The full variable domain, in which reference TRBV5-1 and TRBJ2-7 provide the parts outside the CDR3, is KAGVTQTPRYLIKTRGQQVTLSCSPISGHRSVSWYQQTPGQGLQFLFEYFSETQRNKGNFPGRFSGRQFSNSRSEMNVSTLELGDSALYLCASSLSQGGYEQYFGPGTRLTVT.

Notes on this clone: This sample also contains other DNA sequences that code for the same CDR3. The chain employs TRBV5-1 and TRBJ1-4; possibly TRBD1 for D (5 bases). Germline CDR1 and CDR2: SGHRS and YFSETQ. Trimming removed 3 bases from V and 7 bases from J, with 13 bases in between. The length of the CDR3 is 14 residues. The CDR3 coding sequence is TGCGCCAGCAGCTCCGGGACCGGGGGTGAAAAACTGTTTTTT. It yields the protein CASSSGTGGEKLFF.

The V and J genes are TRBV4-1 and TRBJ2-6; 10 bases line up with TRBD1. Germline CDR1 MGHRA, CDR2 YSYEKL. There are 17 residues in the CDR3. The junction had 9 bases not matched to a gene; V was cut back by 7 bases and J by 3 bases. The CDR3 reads CASTPDRGLGGANVLTF. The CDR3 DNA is TGCGCCAGCACTCCAGACAGGGGGCTGGGTGGGGCCAACGTCCTGACTTTC.

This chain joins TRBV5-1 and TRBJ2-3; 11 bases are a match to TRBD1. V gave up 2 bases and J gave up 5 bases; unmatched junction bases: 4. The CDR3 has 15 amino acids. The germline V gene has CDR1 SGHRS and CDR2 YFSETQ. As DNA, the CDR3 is TGCGCCAGCAGCTTAGGACAGGGGGCTATAGATACGCAGTATTTT. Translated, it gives CASSLGQGAIDTQYF.

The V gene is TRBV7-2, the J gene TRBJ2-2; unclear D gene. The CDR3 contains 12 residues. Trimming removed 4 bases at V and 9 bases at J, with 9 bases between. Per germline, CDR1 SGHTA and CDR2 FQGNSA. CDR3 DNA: TGTGCCAGCAGCTATGTGGCTCGGGAGCTGTTTTTT. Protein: CASSYVARELFF.

CDR3 residues: CASRKGQGVLYEQYF. In DNA form, the CDR3 reads TGTGCCAGCAGGAAGGGACAGGGGGTGCTCTACGAGCAGTACTTC. The chain joins TRBV2 to TRBJ2-7; 11 bases agree with TRBD1. The CDR3 totals 15 residues. The germline gives CDR1 SNHLY, CDR2 FYNNEI. With V trimmed by 6 bases and J by 3 bases, 7 bases remained unmatched.

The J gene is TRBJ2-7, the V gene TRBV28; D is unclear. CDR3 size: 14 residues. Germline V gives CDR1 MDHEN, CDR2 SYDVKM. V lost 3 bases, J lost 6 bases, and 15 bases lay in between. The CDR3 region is CASSLGRRGGEQYF. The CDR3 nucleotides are TGTGCCAGCAGTTTGGGTCGTCGTGGCGGCGAGCAGTACTTC.

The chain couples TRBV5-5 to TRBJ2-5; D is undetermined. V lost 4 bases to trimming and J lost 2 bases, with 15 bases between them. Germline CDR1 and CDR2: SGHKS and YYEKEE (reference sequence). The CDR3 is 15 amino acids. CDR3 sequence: CASSLPAGGQETQYF. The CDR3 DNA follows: TGTGCCAGCAGCCTTCCGGCCGGCGGACAAGAGACCCAGTACTTC.

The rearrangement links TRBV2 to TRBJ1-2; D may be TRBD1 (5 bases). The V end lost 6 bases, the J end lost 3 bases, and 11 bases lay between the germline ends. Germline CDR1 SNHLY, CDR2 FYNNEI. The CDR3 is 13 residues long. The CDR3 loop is CASSMTAYYGYTF. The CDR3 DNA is TGTGCCAGCAGCATGACAGCCTACTATGGCTACACCTTC.

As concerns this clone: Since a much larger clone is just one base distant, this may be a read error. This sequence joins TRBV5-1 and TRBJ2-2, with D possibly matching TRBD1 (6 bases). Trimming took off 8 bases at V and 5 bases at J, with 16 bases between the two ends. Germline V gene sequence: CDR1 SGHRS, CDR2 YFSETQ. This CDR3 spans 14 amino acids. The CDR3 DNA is TGCGCCAGACAGGCAGGGGTTTGGACCGGGGAGCTGTTTTTT. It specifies CARQAGVWTGELFF.